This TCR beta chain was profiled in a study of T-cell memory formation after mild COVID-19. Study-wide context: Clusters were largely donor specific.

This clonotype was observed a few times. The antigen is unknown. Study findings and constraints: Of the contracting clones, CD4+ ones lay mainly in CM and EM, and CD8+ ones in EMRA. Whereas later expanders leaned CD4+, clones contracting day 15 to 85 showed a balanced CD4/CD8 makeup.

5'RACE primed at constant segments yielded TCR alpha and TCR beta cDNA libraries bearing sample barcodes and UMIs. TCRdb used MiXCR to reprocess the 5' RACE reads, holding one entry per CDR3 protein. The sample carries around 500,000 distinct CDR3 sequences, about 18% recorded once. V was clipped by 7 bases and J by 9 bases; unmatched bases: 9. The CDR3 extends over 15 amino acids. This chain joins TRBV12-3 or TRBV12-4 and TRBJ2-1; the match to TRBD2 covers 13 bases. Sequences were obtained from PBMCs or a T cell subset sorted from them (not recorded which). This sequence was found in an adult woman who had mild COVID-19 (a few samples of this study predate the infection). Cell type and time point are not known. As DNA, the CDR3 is TGTGCCAGCACCTTCGGACTAGCGGGAGTTGGTGAGCAGTTCTTC. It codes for CASTFGLAGVGEQFF.